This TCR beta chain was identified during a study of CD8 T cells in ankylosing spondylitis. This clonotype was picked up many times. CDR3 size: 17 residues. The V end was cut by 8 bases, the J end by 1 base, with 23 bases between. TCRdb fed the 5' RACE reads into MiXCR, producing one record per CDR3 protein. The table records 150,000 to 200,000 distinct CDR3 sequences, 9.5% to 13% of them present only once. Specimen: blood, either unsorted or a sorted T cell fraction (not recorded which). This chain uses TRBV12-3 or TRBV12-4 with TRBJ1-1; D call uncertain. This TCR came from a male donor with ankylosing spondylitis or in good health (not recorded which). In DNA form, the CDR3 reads TGTGCCAGCGGTGGGGTTTTATCCCTACAGCCGAACACTGAAGCTTTCTTT. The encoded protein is CASGGVLSLQPNTEAFF.